The clone carrying this TCR beta chain was seen only once. This entry is derived from a study of technical replicates of blood from a handful of donors. TCRdb keeps only in-frame clones here, not all; method: immunoSEQ multiplex PCR. This table has about 79,000 clones, 94% appearing once. Trimming removed 4 bases at V and 7 bases at J, with 14 bases between. Germline values: CDR1 SGHRS, CDR2 YFSETQ. The length of the CDR3 is 14 residues. This chain joins TRBV5-1 and TRBJ2-2, with no clear D. The sample comprised T cells isolated from PBMCs. The clonotype originates from a human donor in good health. CDR3 sequence (DNA): TGCGCCAGCAGCCCCCCTCCCCCGGGCGGGGAGCTGTTTTTT. Translation: CASSPPPPGGELFF.